These T cell receptor beta chains were read from a single sample in a study of blood T cells in healthy people across ages. TCRdb redid the calling of the 5' RACE reads with MiXCR, one entry per CDR3 protein. The sample lists 1.5 million to 1.8 million distinct CDR3 sequences, 35% to 45% seen once, with about 4.1% in the top ten. The sequencing sample was made of blood. These TCRs come from a woman aged 18-35 years in good health. CDR3s include the opening cysteine and the closing phenylalanine or tryptophan. The D gene is left open where the match is weak. Where a row states a size, it is once, few, many or the class of an expanded clone; other rows omit it.

D | length | size | V | CDR3
TRBD1 | 15 | - | TRBV12-3/TRBV12-4 | CASSAATGGPYEQYF
TRBD1 | 16 | - | TRBV12-3/TRBV12-4 | CASSLAGHRGHNEQYF
- | 14 | - | TRBV7-9 | CASSSGHRENIQYF
TRBD2 | 17 | few | TRBV27 | CASSPSGRADWDNEQFF
- | 13 | - | TRBV3-1 | CASSLRNNYGHTF
- | 12 | - | TRBV4-2 | CASSQASNEQFF
- | 12 | few | TRBV29-1 | CSVGGSPYEQYF
- | 16 | - | TRBV7-2 | CASSRRGAVSTDTQYF
TRBD2 | 15 | - | TRBV12-3/TRBV12-4 | CASSYRTSGSETQYF
- | 15 | - | TRBV10-3 | CAISDEPLGVIEQYF
- | 15 | - | TRBV7-9 | CASSLAHGRGETQYF
- | 19 | few | TRBV12-3/TRBV12-4 | CASSQGGRGLRWGNQPQHF
- | 14 | - | TRBV7-2 | CASSLDSYGYGYTF
- | 14 | - | TRBV29-1 | CSVGPRVANYGYTF